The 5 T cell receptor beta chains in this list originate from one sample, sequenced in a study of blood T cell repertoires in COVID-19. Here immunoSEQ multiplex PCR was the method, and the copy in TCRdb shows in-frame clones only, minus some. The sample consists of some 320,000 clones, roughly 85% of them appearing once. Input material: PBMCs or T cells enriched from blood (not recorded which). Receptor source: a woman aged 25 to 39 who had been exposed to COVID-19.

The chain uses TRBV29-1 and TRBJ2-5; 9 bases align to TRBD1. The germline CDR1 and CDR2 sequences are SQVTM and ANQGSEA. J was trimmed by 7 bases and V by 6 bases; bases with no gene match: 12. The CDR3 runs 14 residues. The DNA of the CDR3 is TGCAGCGTCGCACAGGGGGCCGTTGAGGGGACCCAGTACTTC. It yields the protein CSVAQGAVEGTQYF.

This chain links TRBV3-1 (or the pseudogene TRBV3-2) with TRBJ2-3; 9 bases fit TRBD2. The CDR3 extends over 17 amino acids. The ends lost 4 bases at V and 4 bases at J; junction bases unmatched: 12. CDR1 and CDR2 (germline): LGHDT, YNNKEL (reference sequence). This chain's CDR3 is CASSPRSGTSKADTQYF. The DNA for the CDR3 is TGTGCCAGCAGCCCCCGGTCCGGGACTAGCAAAGCAGATACGCAGTATTTT.

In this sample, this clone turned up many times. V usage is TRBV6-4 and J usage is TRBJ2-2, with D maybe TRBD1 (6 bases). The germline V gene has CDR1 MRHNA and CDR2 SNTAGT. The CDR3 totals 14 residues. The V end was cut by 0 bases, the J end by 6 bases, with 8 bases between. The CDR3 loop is CASSDSGTPGELFF. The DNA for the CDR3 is TGTGCCAGCAGTGACTCAGGGACACCCGGGGAGCTGTTTTTT.

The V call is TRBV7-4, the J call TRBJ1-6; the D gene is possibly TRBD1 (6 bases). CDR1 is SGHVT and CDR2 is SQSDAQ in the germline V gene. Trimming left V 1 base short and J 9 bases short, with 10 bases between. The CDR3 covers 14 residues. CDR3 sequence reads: CASSLGQVVSPLHF. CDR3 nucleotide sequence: TGTGCCAGCAGCTTAGGACAGGTGGTTTCACCCCTCCACTTT.

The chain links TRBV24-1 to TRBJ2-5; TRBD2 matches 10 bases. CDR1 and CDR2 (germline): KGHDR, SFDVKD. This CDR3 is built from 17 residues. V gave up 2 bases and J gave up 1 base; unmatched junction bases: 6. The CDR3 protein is CATSDSASGGLQETQYF. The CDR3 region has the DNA TGTGCCACCAGTGATTCCGCTAGCGGGGGTCTCCAAGAGACCCAGTACTTC.